These 14 T cell receptor beta chains share one sample of origin, sequenced in a study of control samples from healthy donors and cancer patients. The table came from immunoSEQ multiplex PCR; TCRdb's copy has only in-frame clones and leaves some out. The sample carries about 170,000 clones, approximately 86% recorded once. Input material: blood. Source of these receptors: a woman aged 25 to 45 in good health.

For the CDR3, the DNA is TGCGCCAGCAGCTCGCCGACGGGAGGGCCTTACACCGGGGAGCTGTTTTTT. Its translation: CASSSPTGGPYTGELFF. The chain is built from TRBV5-1 and TRBJ2-2; 8 nucleotides line up with TRBD2. The trim removed 3 bases at V and 3 bases at J, leaving 10 bases unmatched. Germline-derived CDR1 and CDR2 are SGHRS and YFSETQ. The CDR3 consists of 17 residues.

The CDR3 region has the DNA TGTGCCAGCAGCTTGCAGGACAGGCGGAATTCACCCCTCCACTTT. Its translation: CASSLQDRRNSPLHF. The rearrangement joins TRBV7-8 to TRBJ1-6; 7 nucleotides align to TRBD1. The germline CDR1 and CDR2 sequences are SGHVS and FQNEAQ. V gave up 3 bases and J gave up 7 bases; unmatched junction bases: 6. This CDR3 has 15 amino acids. Complete variable domain (other parts from reference TRBV7-8 and TRBJ1-6): GAGVSQSPRYKVAKRGQDVALRCDPISGHVSLFWYQQALGQGPEFLTYFQNEAQLDKSGLPSDRFFAERPEGSVSTLKIQRTQQEDSAVYLCASSLQDRRNSPLHFGNGTRLTVT.

Note on this clone: Other nucleotide sequences in the sample specify the same CDR3. The gene calls are TRBV19 and TRBJ1-2; no reliable D call. The CDR3 covers 12 residues. V was pared by 1 base and J by 0 bases, with 0 bases between. Germline CDR1 and CDR2: LNHDA and SQIVND (reference sequence). CDR3 amino acids: CASSIANYGYTF. As DNA, the CDR3 is TGTGCCAGTAGTATAGCTAACTATGGCTACACCTTC. Looking up the rest from reference TRBV19 and TRBJ1-2 gives the full variable domain: DGGITQSPKYLFRKEGQNVTLSCEQNLNHDAMYWYRQDPGQGLRLIYYSQIVNDFQKGDIAEGYSVSREKKESFPLTVTSAQKNPTAFYLCASSIANYGYTFGSGTRLTVV.

The chain joins TRBV4-1 to TRBJ1-4; D gene unclear. The CDR3 extends over 12 amino acids. From germline, CDR1 is MGHRA and CDR2 YSYEKL. The germline V and J ends were trimmed by 2 bases and 3 bases, with 1 base remaining between them. The CDR3 DNA follows: TGCGCCAGCAGCCAACCTAATGAAAAACTGTTTTTT. The encoded protein is CASSQPNEKLFF.

The rearrangement links TRBV3-1 (or the pseudogene TRBV3-2) to TRBJ2-3; TRBD2 agrees at 10 bases. CDR1 LGHDT and CDR2 YNNKEL come from the germline V gene (reference sequence). The CDR3 consists of 18 residues. Germline trimming cut 0 bases from V and 1 base from J; bases unmatched to any gene: 7. As DNA, the CDR3 is TGTGCCAGCAGCCAAGAATCTGCTCTAGCGGGGGGCACAGATACGCAGTATTTT. This encodes CASSQESALAGGTDTQYF.

The V and J genes are TRBV5-4 and TRBJ2-2; the D is unclear. CDR3 length: 12 amino acids. Trimming removed 2 bases from V and 5 bases from J, with 4 bases in between. From germline, CDR1 is SGHNT and CDR2 YYREEE (reference sequence). In DNA form, the CDR3 reads TGTGCCAGCAGCTTTGAAACCGGGGAGCTGTTTTTT. Residues: CASSFETGELFF.

This chain connects TRBV19 to TRBJ1-2; the D gene is possibly TRBD1 (5 bases). V lost 4 bases and J lost 8, with 20 bases in between. This CDR3 region has 15 residues. CDR1 LNHDA and CDR2 SQIVND come from the germline V gene (reference sequence). This CDR3 is CASSTTWDSKEGYTF. CDR3 bases: TGTGCCAGTAGTACCACGTGGGACTCGAAGGAGGGCTACACCTTC.

V gene TRBV19 combines with J gene TRBJ2-7, with D maybe TRBD1 (5 bases). This CDR3 comprises 13 residues. Trimming removed 1 base from V and 5 bases from J, with 9 bases in between. CDR1 is LNHDA, CDR2 SQIVND, per germline (reference sequence). The CDR3 DNA is TGTGCCAGTAGTATAGGCAGGGCGAACGAGCAGTACTTC. The encoded protein is CASSIGRANEQYF.

This clone came up once. The chain employs TRBV19 and TRBJ1-5; D ambiguous. The V gene's germline CDR1 is LNHDA and CDR2 SQIVND (reference sequence). The CDR3 totals 14 residues. V lost 1 base, J lost 5 bases, and 9 bases lay in between. Here the CDR3 reads CASSIGFPDQPQHF. As DNA, the CDR3 is TGTGCCAGTAGTATAGGTTTCCCAGATCAGCCCCAGCATTTT. Using reference TRBV19 and TRBJ1-5 for the parts outside the CDR3, the full variable domain is DGGITQSPKYLFRKEGQNVTLSCEQNLNHDAMYWYRQDPGQGLRLIYYSQIVNDFQKGDIAEGYSVSREKKESFPLTVTSAQKNPTAFYLCASSIGFPDQPQHFGDGTRLSIL.

The CDR3 DNA reads TGTGCCAGCAGCTCAAAAACCGGCAATCAGCCCCAGCATTTT. Translated, it gives CASSSKTGNQPQHF. V is TRBV7-8 and J is TRBJ1-5; D unclear. CDR1 SGHVS and CDR2 FQNEAQ come from the germline V gene. There are 14 residues in the CDR3. Trimming cost V 4 bases and J 2 bases, with 9 bases left between them.

The chain is built from TRBV6-2 or TRBV6-3 and TRBJ1-1; D is perhaps TRBD1 (6 bases). Germline V gives CDR1 MNHEY, CDR2 SVGEGT. Trimming cost V 5 bases and J 6 bases, with 22 bases left between them. This CDR3 region has 16 residues. The CDR3: CASSPGGGNFRPEAFF. The CDR3 DNA is TGTGCCAGCAGTCCGGGGGGCGGAAACTTTAGACCTGAAGCTTTCTTT.

V and J are TRBV5-6 and TRBJ1-4; D call uncertain. V was trimmed by 0 bases and J by 7 bases, leaving 10 bases between them. The CDR3 is 14 residues long. CDR1 is SGHDT, CDR2 YYEEEE, per germline. The CDR3 coding sequence is TGTGCCAGCAGCTTGGGGTTTGGCCGTGAAAAACTGTTTTTT. Its translation is CASSLGFGREKLFF.

The rearrangement links TRBV27 to TRBJ1-2; D not resolved. CDR1 is MNHEY, CDR2 SMNVEV, per germline (reference sequence). Trimming removed 9 bases from V and 5 bases from J, with 19 bases in between. The CDR3 covers 14 residues. The CDR3 region has the DNA TGTGCCAGTATGCCCTGGGGAGGGATTTATGGCTACACCTTC. This sequence encodes CASMPWGGIYGYTF.

The chain combines TRBV28 with TRBJ2-3; TRBD2 agrees at 11 bases. V was clipped by 5 bases and J by 3 bases; unmatched bases: 13. Germline loops: CDR1 MDHEN, CDR2 SYDVKM. The length of the CDR3 is 18 residues. The DNA for the CDR3 is TGTGCCAGCAGTCCGGGACTAGCGGCTTATTCCTTTACAGATACGCAGTATTTT. Amino acids: CASSPGLAAYSFTDTQYF.